This T cell receptor beta chain is from a study of shared T cell receptors in the human thymus. Germline V lookup: CDR1 SGHTA, CDR2 FQGNSA. V was cut by 1 base and J by 4 bases, with 10 bases left in between. The CDR3 runs 14 residues. TCRdb's table, derived via immunoSEQ multiplex PCR, lists solely in-frame clones and lacks some. The sample records just under 550,000 clones, approximately 78% being singletons. These same records also appear under a second study, on human thymus T cells. Turning to that study: In corrective heart surgery, resections were taken, and these provided the thymus tissue.

Sequencing was carried out using thymocytes. The chain uses TRBV7-2 and TRBJ1-2; no clear D. The receptor was isolated from a boy under three years old with a congenital heart defect. CDR3 nucleotides: TGTGCCAGCAGCTTAGATCCGGGAGGCTATGGCTACACCTTC. Translation: CASSLDPGGYGYTF. The entire variable domain, with the rest obtained from reference TRBV7-2 and TRBJ1-2, is as follows: GAGVSQSPSNKVTEKGKDVELRCDPISGHTALYWYRQSLGQGLEFLIYFQGNSAPDKSGLPSDRFSAERTGGSVSTLTIQRTQQEDSAVYLCASSLDPGGYGYTFGSGTRLTVV.